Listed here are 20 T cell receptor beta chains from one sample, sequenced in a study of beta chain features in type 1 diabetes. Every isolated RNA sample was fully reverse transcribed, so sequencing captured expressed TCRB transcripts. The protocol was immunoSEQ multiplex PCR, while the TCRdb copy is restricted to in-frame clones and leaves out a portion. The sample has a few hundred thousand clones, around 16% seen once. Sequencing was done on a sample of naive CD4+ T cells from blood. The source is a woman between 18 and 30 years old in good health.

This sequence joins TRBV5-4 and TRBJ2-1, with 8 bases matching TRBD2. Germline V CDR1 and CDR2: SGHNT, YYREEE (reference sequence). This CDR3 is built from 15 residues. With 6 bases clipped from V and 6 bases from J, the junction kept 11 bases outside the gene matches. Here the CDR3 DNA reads TGTGCCAGCATCCGTGAAGCGGGAGTACGCAATGAGCAGTTCTTC. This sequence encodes CASIREAGVRNEQFF.

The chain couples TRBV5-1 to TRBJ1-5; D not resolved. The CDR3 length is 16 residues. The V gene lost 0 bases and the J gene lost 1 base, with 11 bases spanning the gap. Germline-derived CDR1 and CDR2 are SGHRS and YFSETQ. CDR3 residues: CASSLDPTQSNQPQHF. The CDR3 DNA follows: TGCGCCAGCAGCTTGGACCCGACACAGAGCAATCAGCCCCAGCATTTT.

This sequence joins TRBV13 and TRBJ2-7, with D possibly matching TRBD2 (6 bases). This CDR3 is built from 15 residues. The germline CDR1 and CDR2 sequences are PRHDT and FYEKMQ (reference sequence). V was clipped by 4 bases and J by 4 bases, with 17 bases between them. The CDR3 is CASSSEGMGRYEQYF. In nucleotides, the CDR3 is TGTGCCAGCAGCTCGGAGGGGATGGGTAGGTACGAGCAGTACTTC.

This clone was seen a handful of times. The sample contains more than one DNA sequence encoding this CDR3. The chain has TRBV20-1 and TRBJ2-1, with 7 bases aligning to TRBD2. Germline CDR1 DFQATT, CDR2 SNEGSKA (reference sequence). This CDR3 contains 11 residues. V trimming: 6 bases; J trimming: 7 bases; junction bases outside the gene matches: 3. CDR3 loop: CSAPRGNEQFF. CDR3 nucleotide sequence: TGCAGTGCCCCGCGGGGGAATGAGCAGTTCTTC.

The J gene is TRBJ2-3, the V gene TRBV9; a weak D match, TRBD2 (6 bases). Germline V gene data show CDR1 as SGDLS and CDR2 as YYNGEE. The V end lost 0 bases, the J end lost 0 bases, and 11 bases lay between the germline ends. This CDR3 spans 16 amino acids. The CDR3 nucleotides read TGTGCCAGCAGCGTAGTGTCTAGCGTCAGCACAGATACGCAGTATTTT. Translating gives CASSVVSSVSTDTQYF.

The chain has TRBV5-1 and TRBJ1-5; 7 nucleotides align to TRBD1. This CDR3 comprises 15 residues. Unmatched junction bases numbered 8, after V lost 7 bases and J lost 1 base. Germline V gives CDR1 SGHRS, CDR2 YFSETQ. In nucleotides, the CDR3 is TGCGCCAGCCGGTTTGGGGACAGCAGCAATCAGCCCCAGCATTTT. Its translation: CASRFGDSSNQPQHF.

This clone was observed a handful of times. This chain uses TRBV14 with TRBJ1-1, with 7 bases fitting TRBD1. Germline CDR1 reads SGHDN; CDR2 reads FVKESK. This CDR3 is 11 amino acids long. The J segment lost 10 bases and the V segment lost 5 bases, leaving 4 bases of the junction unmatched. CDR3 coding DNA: TGTGCCAGCAGCTGGGACAGCATAGCTTTCTTT. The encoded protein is CASSWDSIAFF. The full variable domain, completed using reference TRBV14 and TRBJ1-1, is EAGVTQFPSHSVIEKGQTVTLRCDPISGHDNLYWYRRVMGKEIKFLLHFVKESKQDESGMPNNRFLAERTGGTYSTLKVQPAELEDSGVYFCASSWDSIAFFGQGTRLTVV.

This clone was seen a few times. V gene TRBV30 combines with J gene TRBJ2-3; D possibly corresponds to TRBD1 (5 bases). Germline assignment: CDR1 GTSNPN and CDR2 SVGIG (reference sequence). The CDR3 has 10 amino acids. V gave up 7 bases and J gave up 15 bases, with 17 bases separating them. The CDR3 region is CALGPGPQYF. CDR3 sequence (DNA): TGTGCCTTGGGGCCGGGCCCTCAATATTTT.

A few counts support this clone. The CDR3 region has the DNA TGTGCCAGCAGTTCTCCCGGGACAGGGGTCAATGAGCAGTTCTTC. It translates to CASSSPGTGVNEQFF. This sequence joins TRBV28 and TRBJ2-1; 10 bases agree with TRBD1. CDR1 and CDR2 from the germline V gene are MDHEN and SYDVKM. With 4 bases clipped from V and 6 bases from J, the junction kept 6 bases outside the gene matches. This CDR3 comprises 15 residues.

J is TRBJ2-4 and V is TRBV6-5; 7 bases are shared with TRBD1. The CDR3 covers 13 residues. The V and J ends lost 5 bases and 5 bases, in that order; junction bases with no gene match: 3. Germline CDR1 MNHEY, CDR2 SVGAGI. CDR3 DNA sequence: TGTGCCAGCAGTCGGGACAGTCAAAACATTCAGTACTTC. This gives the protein CASSRDSQNIQYF.

The DNA of the CDR3 is TGTGCCAGCAGTTTACCGACAGGATTTTACACTGAAGCTTTCTTT. This translates into CASSLPTGFYTEAFF. The chain links TRBV28 to TRBJ1-1; D possibly corresponds to TRBD1 (6 bases). There are 15 residues in the CDR3. The V and J ends lost 2 bases and 3 bases respectively, with 13 bases between them. Germline lookup yields CDR1 MDHEN and CDR2 SYDVKM.

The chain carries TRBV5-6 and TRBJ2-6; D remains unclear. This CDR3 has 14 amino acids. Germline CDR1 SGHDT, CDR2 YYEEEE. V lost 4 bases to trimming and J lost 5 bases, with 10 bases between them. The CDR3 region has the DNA TGTGCCAGCAGCGCGAGAGGTCGGGCCAACGTCCTGACTTTC. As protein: CASSARGRANVLTF.

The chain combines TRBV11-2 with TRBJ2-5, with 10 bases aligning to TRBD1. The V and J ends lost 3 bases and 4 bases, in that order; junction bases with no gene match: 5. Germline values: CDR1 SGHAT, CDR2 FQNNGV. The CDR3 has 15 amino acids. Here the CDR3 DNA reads TGTGCCAGCAGCTTGCAAGACAGGGGGCTAGAGACCCAGTACTTC. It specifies CASSLQDRGLETQYF.

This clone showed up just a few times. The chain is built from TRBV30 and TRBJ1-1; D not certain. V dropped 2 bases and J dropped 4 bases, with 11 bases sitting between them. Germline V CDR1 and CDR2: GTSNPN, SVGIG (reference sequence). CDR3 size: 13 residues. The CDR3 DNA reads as TGTGCCTGGAGTCCGGGGAGAGGCACTGAAGCTTTCTTT. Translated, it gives CAWSPGRGTEAFF. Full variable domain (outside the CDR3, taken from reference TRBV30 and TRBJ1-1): SQTIHQWPATLVQPVGSPLSLECTVEGTSNPNLYWYRQAAGRGLQLLFYSVGIGQISSEVPQNLSASRPQDRQFILSSKKLLLSDSGFYLCAWSPGRGTEAFFGQGTRLTVV.

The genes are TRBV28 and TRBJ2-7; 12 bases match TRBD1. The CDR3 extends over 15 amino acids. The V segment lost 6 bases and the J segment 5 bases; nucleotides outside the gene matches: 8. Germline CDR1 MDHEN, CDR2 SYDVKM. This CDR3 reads CASSPLGQGAHEQYF. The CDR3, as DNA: TGTGCCAGCAGCCCCCTGGGACAGGGGGCCCACGAGCAGTACTTC. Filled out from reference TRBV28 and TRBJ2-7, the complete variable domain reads DVKVTQSSRYLVKRTGEKVFLECVQDMDHENMFWYRQDPGLGLRLIYFSYDVKMKEKGDIPEGYSVSREKKERFSLILESASTNQTSMYLCASSPLGQGAHEQYFGPGTRLTVT.

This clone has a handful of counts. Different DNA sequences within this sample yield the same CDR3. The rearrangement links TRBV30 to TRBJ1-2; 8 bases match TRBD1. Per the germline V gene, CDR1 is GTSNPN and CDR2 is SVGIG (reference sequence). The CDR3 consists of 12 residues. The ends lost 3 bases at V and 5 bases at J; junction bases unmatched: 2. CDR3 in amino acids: CAWSTGGYGYTF. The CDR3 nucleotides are TGTGCCTGGAGCACAGGGGGGTATGGCTACACCTTC.

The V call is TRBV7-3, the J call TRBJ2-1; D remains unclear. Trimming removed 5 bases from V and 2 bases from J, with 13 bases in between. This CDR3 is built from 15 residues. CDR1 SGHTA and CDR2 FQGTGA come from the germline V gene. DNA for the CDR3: TGTGCCAGCAGCCCGACGGCACAGACCTACAATGAGCAGTTCTTC. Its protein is CASSPTAQTYNEQFF.

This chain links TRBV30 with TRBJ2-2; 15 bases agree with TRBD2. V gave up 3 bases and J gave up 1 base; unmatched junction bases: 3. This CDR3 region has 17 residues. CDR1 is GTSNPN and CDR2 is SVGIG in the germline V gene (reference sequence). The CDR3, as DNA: TGTGCCTGGAGGGGACTAGCGGGAGGCGAGAACACCGGGGAGCTGTTTTTT. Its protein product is CAWRGLAGGENTGELFF.

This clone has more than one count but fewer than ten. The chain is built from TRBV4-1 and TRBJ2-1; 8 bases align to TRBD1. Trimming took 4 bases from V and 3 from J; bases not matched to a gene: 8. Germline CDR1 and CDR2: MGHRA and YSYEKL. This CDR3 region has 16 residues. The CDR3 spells CASSPLLDRVYNEQFF. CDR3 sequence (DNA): TGCGCCAGCAGCCCCCTACTGGACAGGGTCTACAATGAGCAGTTCTTC.

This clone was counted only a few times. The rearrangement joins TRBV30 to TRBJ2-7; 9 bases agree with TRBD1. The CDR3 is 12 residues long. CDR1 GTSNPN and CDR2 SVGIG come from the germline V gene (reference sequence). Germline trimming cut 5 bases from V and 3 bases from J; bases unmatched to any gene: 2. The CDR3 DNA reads TGTGCCTGGGGGACAGGGATCTACGAGCAGTACTTC. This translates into CAWGTGIYEQYF.